Listed below are T cell receptor beta chains from one sample, sequenced in a study of T cells in Graves' hyperthyroidism and ophthalmopathy. TCRdb re-derived calls from the multiplex PCR reads in MiXCR, one entry per CDR3 protein. In the table there are about 260,000 distinct CDR3 sequences, about 20% of which are singletons. Sequencing was done on a sample of blood. The origin of the receptors is a man aged 30 to 45 with Graves' ophthalmopathy. CDR3s include the opening cysteine and the closing phenylalanine or tryptophan. A D gene is named only where the DNA matches it firmly. Rows give clone size only sometimes, using once, few, many, or a class for an expanded clone.

clone size	V gene	J gene	D gene	CDR3 protein	CDR3 DNA
-	TRBV24-1	TRBJ2-1	-	CATSDGGVVSYNEQFF	TGTGCCACCAGTGATGGGGGTGTCGTCTCCTACAATGAGCAGTTCTTC
many	TRBV30	TRBJ2-3	-	CAWTFGGSSTDTQYF	TGTGCCTGGACTTTCGGCGGTTCTAGCACAGATACGCAGTATTTT
-	TRBV9	TRBJ2-7	-	CASSPRSDTSYEQYF	TGTGCCAGCAGCCCACGGAGTGACACCTCCTACGAGCAGTACTTC
many	TRBV3-1	TRBJ2-7	-	CASSPRALTYEQYF	TGTGCCAGCAGCCCGAGGGCATTAACCTACGAGCAGTACTTC
few	TRBV27	TRBJ2-5	-	CASSLSFGSRETQYF	TGTGCCAGCAGTTTATCGTTCGGGAGCCGAGAGACCCAGTACTTC
few	TRBV2	TRBJ2-6	-	CASSEKAGGGSGANVLTF	TGTGCCAGCAGTGAGAAAGCAGGGGGGGGCTCTGGGGCCAACGTCCTGACTTTC
-	TRBV29-1	TRBJ2-7	-	CSVDQDGEQYF	TGCAGCGTCGACCAAGACGGCGAGCAGTACTTC
-	TRBV6-2/TRBV6-3	TRBJ2-1	TRBD1	CASISGTGNNEQFF	TGTGCCAGCATTTCCGGGACAGGGAACAATGAGCAGTTCTTC
-	TRBV5-7	TRBJ1-5	TRBD1	CASSLGDRWNNQPQHF	TGTGCCAGCAGCTTGGGGGACAGGTGGAACAATCAGCCCCAGCATTTT
many	TRBV5-1	TRBJ1-5	-	CASSSGPNQPQHF	TGCGCCAGCAGCTCTGGCCCCAATCAGCCCCAGCATTTT
few	TRBV30	TRBJ2-1	TRBD2	CAWSKLAGEYNEQFF	TGTGCCTGGAGTAAACTAGCGGGAGAGTACAATGAGCAGTTCTTC
many	TRBV27	TRBJ2-7	TRBD2	CASSSTNLAGGPSGEQYF	TGTGCCAGCAGTTCGACAAATCTAGCGGGAGGGCCGAGTGGCGAGCAGTACTTC
many	TRBV7-2	TRBJ2-3	TRBD2	CASSLAGGRGDTQYF	TGTGCCAGCAGCTTAGCTGGCGGGAGGGGAGATACGCAGTATTTT
many	TRBV11-2	TRBJ1-1	-	CASAGRSTEAFF	TGTGCCAGCGCTGGAAGGTCAACTGAAGCTTTCTTT
many	TRBV7-9	TRBJ2-3	-	CASSLKAPDTDTQYF	TGTGCCAGCAGCTTAAAGGCACCCGACACAGATACGCAGTATTTT
many	TRBV12-3/TRBV12-4	TRBJ2-2	-	CASSPWDKNTGELFF	TGTGCCAGCAGTCCATGGGACAAGAACACCGGGGAGCTGTTTTTT
-	TRBV6-1	TRBJ2-7	-	CASMTGVPWEQYF	TGTGCCAGCATGACAGGAGTCCCCTGGGAGCAGTACTTC
few	TRBV6-1	TRBJ1-6	TRBD1	CASSTGGPVTLHF	TGTGCCAGCTCGACAGGGGGACCCGTTACCCTCCACTTT
many	TRBV6-2/TRBV6-3	TRBJ1-3	-	CASSYQGMAGNTIYF	TGTGCCAGCAGTTACCAGGGGATGGCTGGAAACACCATATATTTT
-	TRBV5-8	TRBJ2-2	TRBD2	CASSLGTSEGTGELFF	TGTGCCAGCAGCTTGGGGACTAGCGAGGGCACCGGGGAGCTGTTTTTT
few	TRBV7-9	TRBJ1-1	TRBD1	CASSFSQGQGREAFF	TGTGCCAGCAGCTTTAGCCAGGGACAGGGCCGTGAAGCTTTCTTT
many	TRBV7-6	TRBJ2-1	-	CASSLGATFEQFF	TGTGCCAGCAGCTTAGGGGCTACATTTGAGCAGTTCTTC
many	TRBV30	TRBJ2-1	TRBD2	CAWSTGLAGALEQFF	TGTGCCTGGAGTACAGGACTAGCGGGAGCATTAGAGCAGTTCTTC
few	TRBV7-9	TRBJ1-6	-	CASRPIGGGDNSPLHF	TGTGCCAGCAGACCCATCGGCGGGGGCGATAATTCACCCCTCCACTTT
-	TRBV29-1	TRBJ1-5	TRBD1	CSVGQGNGNQPQHF	TGCAGCGTCGGACAGGGGAACGGCAATCAGCCCCAGCATTTT
-	TRBV20-1	TRBJ2-1	-	CSAKLTGEQFF	TGCAGTGCTAAGCTGACGGGTGAGCAGTTCTTC
many	TRBV18	TRBJ2-4	TRBD2	CASSPPASGSGIQYF	TGTGCCAGCTCACCACCGGCTAGCGGGAGTGGCATTCAGTACTTC
many	TRBV5-1	TRBJ1-1	-	CASTPGGPGAEAFF	TGCGCCAGCACCCCGGGCGGCCCCGGCGCTGAAGCTTTCTTT
-	TRBV7-8	TRBJ2-3	TRBD2	CASSLPVGSSGYPKDTQYF	TGTGCCAGCAGCTTACCAGTGGGAAGTAGCGGGTACCCAAAAGATACGCAGTATTTT
few	TRBV24-1	TRBJ2-7	TRBD1	CATSDPGTGAYEQYF	TGTGCCACCAGTGATCCCGGGACAGGGGCCTACGAGCAGTACTTC
many	TRBV6-2/TRBV6-3	TRBJ1-1	TRBD1	CASSYSGQALNTEAFF	TGTGCCAGCAGTTACTCGGGACAGGCGCTGAACACTGAAGCTTTCTTT
many	TRBV30	TRBJ1-3	-	CAWSPSFSGNTIYF	TGTGCCTGGAGTCCTAGTTTCTCTGGAAACACCATATATTTT
many	TRBV3-1	TRBJ2-1	TRBD2	CASSLGLAGGPEQFF	TGTGCCAGCAGCCTTGGACTAGCGGGAGGGCCAGAACAGTTCTTC
many	TRBV20-1	TRBJ2-5	-	CSAKVWGQETQYF	TGCAGTGCTAAAGTTTGGGGACAAGAGACCCAGTACTTC
few	TRBV19	TRBJ1-2	-	CASSRAQINYGYTF	TGTGCCAGTAGTCGAGCCCAGATTAACTATGGCTACACCTTC
many	TRBV11-2	TRBJ2-1	TRBD2	CASSRGLAGEYSSYNEQFF	TGTGCCAGCAGCCGAGGACTAGCGGGAGAGTATAGCTCCTACAATGAGCAGTTCTTC
many	TRBV5-1	TRBJ2-3	TRBD2	CASSSLTSGGGTDTQYF	TGCGCCAGCAGCTCCCTAACTAGCGGAGGAGGCACAGATACGCAGTATTTT
few	TRBV27	TRBJ2-3	-	CASSMTSGFTDTQYF	TGTGCCAGCAGTATGACATCGGGCTTCACAGATACGCAGTATTTT
many	TRBV12-3/TRBV12-4	TRBJ1-3	-	CASRKTDSGNTIYF	TGTGCCAGCAGAAAGACAGATTCTGGAAACACCATATATTTT
few	TRBV27	TRBJ2-7	-	CASSQSDASYEQYF	TGTGCCAGCAGTCAATCCGACGCGTCCTACGAGCAGTACTTC
-	TRBV5-6	TRBJ1-3	-	CASSWSRGSGNTIYF	TGTGCCAGCAGCTGGAGCAGGGGCTCTGGAAACACCATATATTTT
-	TRBV6-1	TRBJ2-1	TRBD2	CATAPGLISQEQFF	TGTGCCACCGCCCCGGGACTAATCTCTCAGGAGCAGTTCTTC
-	TRBV12-3/TRBV12-4	TRBJ1-5	-	CASSAVSNQPQHF	TGTGCCAGCAGTGCGGTTAGCAATCAGCCCCAGCATTTT
many	TRBV3-1	TRBJ2-3	TRBD2	CASSELAREQYF	TGTGCCAGCAGCGAACTAGCGCGGGAGCAGTATTTT
many	TRBV29-1	TRBJ2-5	-	CSAHSNLGAKGQYF	TGCAGCGCCCACTCGAATCTGGGGGCAAAGGGCCAGTACTTC
-	TRBV30	TRBJ2-2	-	CAWSVHSNTGELFF	TGTGCCTGGAGTGTACACTCAAACACCGGGGAGCTGTTTTTT
-	TRBV19	TRBJ1-5	TRBD1	CASSPSQGAGQPQHF	TGTGCCAGTAGCCCCTCACAGGGGGCAGGTCAGCCCCAGCATTTT
-	TRBV10-1	TRBJ1-2	-	CASSPRGGFYGYTF	TGTGCCAGCAGCCCTAGAGGGGGATTTTATGGCTACACCTTC
-	TRBV27	TRBJ2-3	TRBD2	CASSVEAGVLDTQYF	TGTGCCAGCAGTGTTGAAGCGGGAGTATTAGATACGCAGTATTTT
-	TRBV28	TRBJ2-1	-	CASSPGSIYEQFF	TGTGCCAGCAGTCCCGGGAGCATCTATGAGCAGTTCTTC
few	TRBV7-9	TRBJ1-6	-	CASSPEGGANNSPLHF	TGTGCCAGCAGCCCAGAGGGGGGAGCAAATAATTCACCCCTCCACTTT
few	TRBV6-1	TRBJ2-3	-	CASRLGGITDTQYF	TGTGCCAGCAGGTTAGGGGGAATCACAGATACGCAGTATTTT
-	TRBV10-3	TRBJ2-7	TRBD1	CAISGDRDPYEQYF	TGTGCCATCAGTGGCGACAGGGATCCCTACGAGCAGTACTTC
many	TRBV3-1	TRBJ2-1	-	CASSQDPGHEQFF	TGTGCCAGCAGCCAAGACCCGGGACATGAGCAGTTCTTC